This T cell receptor beta chain was recovered during a study of shared clonotypes between healthy human individuals (dated by TCRdb to 2020 to 2022). For the study in its entirety: The cohort comprised two women and a few men aged 18 to 49 years. Per donor, three plates each were used for CD4 naive and CD4 memory, two for CD8 naive, and one for CD8 memory. Per donor, leukapheresis produced somewhere between about 0.9 and 9.5 billion PBMCs. Different laboratories and diverse techniques were used to prepare libraries and sequence TCR repertoires, to increase sequencing depth and limit assay-specific biases. Blood TCR repertoires of roughly five healthy adults were deeply sequenced to estimate repertoire size and the extent of clonotype sharing between individuals.

Using the deep immunoSEQ assay, TCR CDR3 regions were amplified from genomic DNA by multiplex PCR. Genomic DNA extracted from each cell subset was distributed evenly over all wells of several immunoSEQ 96-well plates, and each plate served as one replicate. For sorted subsets, roughly 200 ng genomic DNA, equal to tens of thousands of T cell genomes, was loaded into each replicate PCR. Purified libraries were measured with a Qubit 3.0 fluorometer, size-checked on a Bioanalyzer 2100, and measured again with the KAPA Library Quantification kit. A separate single-read 150-cycle Illumina NextSeq 550 flow cell was used to sequence each immunoSEQ 96-well plate. The authors processed their data as follows. The immunoSEQ output contained only junctional sequences without quality scores, so filtering could not match that applied to full-length reads. To assign V/J genes and CDR3, sequences were annotated against IMGT germline references using PyIR, a Python wrapper for IgBLAST v1.9. Reads with weak V/J assignments (E-value above 1e-6), missing CDR3, stop codons, out-of-frame junctions, or ambiguous translated residues were removed. V3J clonotypes were defined as sequences sharing an identical inferred V gene, J gene, and CDR3 amino acid sequence. The percentage overlap between two repertoires was calculated by dividing the number of shared unique clonotypes by the size of the smaller repertoire. Three approaches were used to assess repertoire richness: RTK rarefaction, the Chao1 estimator, and Recon v2.1 estimates of unobserved clonotypes. OLGA was used to compute generation probabilities for all TCRbeta clonotypes that the gDNA method yielded from four donors. As stored in TCRdb, this immuneACCESS dataset retains in-frame rearrangements with V and J assigned. A fraction of the clones does not appear; measured against another copy, unresolved V genes explain less than half of the discrepancy, and the remainder lacks a known reason. That table supplies the V and J calls and clone size; D and trimming were determined from the DNA. The sample has about 2 million clones on record, roughly 94% of them singletons. The ten largest account for around 0.13% of the sample.

In the germline V gene, CDR1 corresponds to MNHEY and CDR2 to SVGAGI. V is clipped by 6 bases and J by 7 bases, and the sequence between their germline boundaries is 18 bases long. Measured from the cysteine to the phenylalanine, the CDR3 is 14 residues long. Only the CDR3 portion is preserved as DNA: 42 bases, with reading frame beginning at the first base. Donors were healthy HIV-negative adults with no recently reported acute infections or vaccinations. All donors were Caucasian adults living in Nashville, Tennessee, USA. Magnetic negative selection was used to enrich CD4+ T cells, after which naive cells were positively selected on CD45RA and the negative fraction became the memory subset. Blood was collected by leukapheresis, and PBMCs were isolated by Ficoll-Histopaque density gradient centrifugation and then cryopreserved in liquid nitrogen vapor phase. Analytical flow cytometry was used to check the purity and quantity of every magnetically sorted T cell population. From each sorted fraction, genomic DNA was isolated and quantified by UV absorbance on a Nanodrop 2000c.

Comments on this clone: What antigen it recognizes has not been identified. No base quality information exists; no much larger clone differs at one position.

Study-wide findings and limitations: Naive subsets generally had larger estimated clonotype richness than memory subsets did. Because the study included only a small number of donors, the genetic and exposure-history diversity represented was limited. Compared with non-shared clonotypes, the clonotypes found in all four sorted-subset donors had higher generation probabilities. Based on pairwise subsampling, the degree of clonotype sharing among donors was expected to be affected by sequencing depth. Sampling was restricted to blood, and TCR repertoires in tissue are likely to differ from TCR repertoires in blood. Across a few donors, approximately 5% of naive CD4, around 3.5% of naive CD8, about 2% of memory CD4, and over 0.35% of memory CD8 clonotypes were shared. Incomplete sequencing was indicated by rarefaction of sorted-subset datasets, despite the large sequencing depth.

The receptor's source is a man in his late teens or twenties in good health. The rearrangement joined TRBV6-5 to TRBJ1-2; the D gene assignment is ambiguous. Specimen: naive CD4+ T cells sorted from blood. What this sample's cell subset or site label stands for: CD45RA+ positively selected. The DNA sequence is as follows: TGTGCCAGCAGCCGACCCGGGGAAATAGCTGGCTACACCTTC. Its protein reads: CASSRPGEIAGYTF.